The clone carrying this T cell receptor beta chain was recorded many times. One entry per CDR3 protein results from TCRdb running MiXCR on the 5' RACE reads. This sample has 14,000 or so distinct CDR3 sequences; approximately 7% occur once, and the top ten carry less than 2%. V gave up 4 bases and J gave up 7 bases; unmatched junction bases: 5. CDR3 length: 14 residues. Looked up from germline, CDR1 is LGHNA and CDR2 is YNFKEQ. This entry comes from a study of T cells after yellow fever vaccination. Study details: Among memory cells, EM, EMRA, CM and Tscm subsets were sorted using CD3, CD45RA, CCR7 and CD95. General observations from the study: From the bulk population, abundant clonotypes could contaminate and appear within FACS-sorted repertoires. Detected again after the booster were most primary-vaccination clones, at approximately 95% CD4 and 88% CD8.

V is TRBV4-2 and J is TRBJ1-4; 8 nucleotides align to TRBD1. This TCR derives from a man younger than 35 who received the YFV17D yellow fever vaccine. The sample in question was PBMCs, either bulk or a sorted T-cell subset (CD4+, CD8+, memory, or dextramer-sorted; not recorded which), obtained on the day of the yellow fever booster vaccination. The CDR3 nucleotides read TGTGCCAGCAGCCCGGGACAGGTCGCTGAAAAACTGTTTTTT. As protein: CASSPGQVAEKLFF.